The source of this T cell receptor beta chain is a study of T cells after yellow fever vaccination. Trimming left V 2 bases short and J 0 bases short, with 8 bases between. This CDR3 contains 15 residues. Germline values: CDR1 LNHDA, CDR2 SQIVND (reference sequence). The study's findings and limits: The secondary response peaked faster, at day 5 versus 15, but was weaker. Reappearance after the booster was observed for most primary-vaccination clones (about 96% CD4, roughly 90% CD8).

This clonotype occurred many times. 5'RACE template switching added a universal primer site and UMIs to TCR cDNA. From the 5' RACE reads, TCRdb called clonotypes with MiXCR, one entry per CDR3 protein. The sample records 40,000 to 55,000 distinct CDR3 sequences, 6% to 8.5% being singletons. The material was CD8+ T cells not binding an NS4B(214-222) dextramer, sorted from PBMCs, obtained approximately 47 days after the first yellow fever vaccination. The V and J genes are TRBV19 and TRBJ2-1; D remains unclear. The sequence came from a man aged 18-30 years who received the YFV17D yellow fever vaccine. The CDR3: CASSIQRDSYNEQFF. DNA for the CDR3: TGTGCCAGTAGTATACAGCGAGACTCCTACAATGAGCAGTTCTTC.